A selection of T cell receptor beta chains follows, all from one sample in a study of cytomegalovirus exposure and HLA in healthy donors. Only in-frame clones appear in the TCRdb table, and some are missing; sequencing was by immunoSEQ multiplex PCR. The table shows 45,000 to 55,000 clones, with approximately 88% occurring only once. The sequencing input was PBMCs. These receptors were collected from a woman aged 25 to 39 in good health and CMV-seronegative. The CDR3 runs from the conserved cysteine through the conserved F or W. D genes are given only for firm matches. The size field is filled for only some rows; it gives once, few, many or a size class.

clone_size j_call d_call v_call cdr3_nt cdr3_aa
. TRBJ1-2 TRBD1 TRBV10-2 TGCGCCTCCAGGGAGGGACAGGGCGCGTATGGCTACACCTTC CASREGQGAYGYTF
. TRBJ1-1 . TRBV10-3 TGTGCCATCAGTGCTGTCCAGGAGGACACTGAAGCTTTCTTT CAISAVQEDTEAFF
. TRBJ1-2 TRBD1 TRBV28 TGTGCCAGCAGTTTAAACGGACAGGCAAGCTATGGCTACACCTTC CASSLNGQASYGYTF
. TRBJ2-7 TRBD1 TRBV5-4 TGTGCCAGCAGCCCGGGACAGGGTCGACACGAGCAGTACTTC CASSPGQGRHEQYF
. TRBJ2-1 TRBD2 TRBV11-2 TGTGCCAGCAGAGAAAGCGGGAGGGCGGTCAATGAGCAGTTCTTC CASRESGRAVNEQFF
. TRBJ1-2 . TRBV5-8 TGTGCCCGGGATTATGGCTACACCTTC CARDYGYTF
. TRBJ1-2 . TRBV4-1 TGCGCCAGCAGCCGTGGAACGGGGAGCTATGGCTACACCTTC CASSRGTGSYGYTF
. TRBJ1-2 . TRBV9 TGTGCCAGCAGCGCCGGGAGCTATGGCTACACCTTC CASSAGSYGYTF
. TRBJ2-7 TRBD1 TRBV6-5 TGTGCCAGCAGAATTGCCGGGACAGTCTCCTACGAGCAGTACTTC CASRIAGTVSYEQYF
. TRBJ2-1 TRBD2 TRBV5-1 TGCGCCAGCAGTTCCGGGGGGGGCAGCTACAATGAGCAGTTCTTC CASSSGGGSYNEQFF
. TRBJ2-1 TRBD2 TRBV11-2 TGTGCCAGCAATGGGAGGGACTACAATGAGCAGTTCTTC CASNGRDYNEQFF
. TRBJ1-1 . TRBV27 TGTGCCAGCATGAAAACCCAGGTAGGCGCTGAAGCTTTCTTT CASMKTQVGAEAFF
. TRBJ1-1 . TRBV11-3 TGCGCCAGCAGCCTCCAGGGGCAGAGCGCTGAAGCTTTCTTT CASSLQGQSAEAFF
. TRBJ1-2 . TRBV28 TGTGCCAGCACCGGCCCCAGGGGCGGCTACACCTTC CASTGPRGGYTF
. TRBJ2-7 TRBD2 TRBV28 TGTGCCAGCAGCACCATTTTCAGCGGGAGCCCCTACGAGCAGTACTTC CASSTIFSGSPYEQYF
. TRBJ2-7 TRBD2 TRBV30 TGTGCCTGGAGTGTTATGCGGGGGGAGCAGTACTTC CAWSVMRGEQYF
. TRBJ2-7 TRBD2 TRBV27 TGTGCCAGCAGTGCGGGACTAGCGGGAGTGGGCGGTTCCCTACCGGGGGAGCAGTACTTC CASSAGLAGVGGSLPGEQYF
. TRBJ2-3 . TRBV9 TGTGCCAGCCAAGGGAACCGGGACATTGGTACGCAGTATTTT CASQGNRDIGTQYF
. TRBJ2-1 TRBD1 TRBV6-1 TGTGCCAGCAGTGAACCCGTTACAGGGGGTGCCTACAATGAGCAGTTCTTC CASSEPVTGGAYNEQFF
. TRBJ2-6 . TRBV11-2 TGTGCCAGCAGTCGTAGGCTGCGACAAGAGGGAGCTGGGGCCAACGTCCTGACTTTC CASSRRLRQEGAGANVLTF
. TRBJ1-1 . TRBV7-2 TGTGCCAGCAGCCTCGGAGCCACTGAAGCTTTCTTT CASSLGATEAFF
few TRBJ2-7 TRBD1 TRBV15 TGTGCCACCAGCAGGGGACAGGGAGAGACCTACGAGCAGTACTTC CATSRGQGETYEQYF
. TRBJ2-1 TRBD2 TRBV15 TGTGCCACCAGCAGAGAGGGACTACTGGGCGATGAGCAGTTCTTC CATSREGLLGDEQFF
. TRBJ2-1 TRBD2 TRBV27 TGTGCCAGCAGTCCAGGACTAGACTACAATGAGCAGTTCTTC CASSPGLDYNEQFF
. TRBJ2-1 . TRBV11-2 TGTGCCAGCAGCTTAGTATCCAGTGAGCAGTTCTTC CASSLVSSEQFF
. TRBJ2-3 TRBD2 TRBV27 TGTGCCAGCAGTTTATTGGCGGGAGTGAAAGATACGCAGTATTTT CASSLLAGVKDTQYF
. TRBJ2-7 . TRBV9 TGTGCCAGCAGCTTGGGACTTGGAGCCTACGAGCAGTACTTC CASSLGLGAYEQYF
. TRBJ1-1 . TRBV9 TGTGCCAGCAGCGTACGAGATGAGGGACAAGGGTTATCTCACACTGAAGCTTTCTTT CASSVRDEGQGLSHTEAFF
. TRBJ2-5 . TRBV5-6 TGTGCCAGCAGCACGATCAGGGAAAGCCAAGAGACCCAGTACTTC CASSTIRESQETQYF
. TRBJ1-5 TRBD1 TRBV2 TGTGCCAGCACCTACGACAGGGGGGGCAATCAGCCCCAGCATTTT CASTYDRGGNQPQHF
. TRBJ2-5 . TRBV25-1 TGTGCCAGCAGTGCCGGGACTGGGACCCAGTACTTC CASSAGTGTQYF
. TRBJ2-1 TRBD2 TRBV5-1 TGCGCCAGCAGCTTGCGGACTAGCGGCGTCTACAATGAGCAGTTCTTC CASSLRTSGVYNEQFF